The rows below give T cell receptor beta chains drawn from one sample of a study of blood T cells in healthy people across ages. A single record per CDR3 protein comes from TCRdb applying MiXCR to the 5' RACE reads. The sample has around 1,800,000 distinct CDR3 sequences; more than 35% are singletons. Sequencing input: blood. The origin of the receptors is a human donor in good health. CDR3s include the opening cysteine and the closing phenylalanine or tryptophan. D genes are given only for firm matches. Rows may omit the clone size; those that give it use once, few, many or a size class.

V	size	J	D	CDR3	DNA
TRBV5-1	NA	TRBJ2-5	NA	CASSLESGWTQYF	TGCGCCAGCAGCTTGGAATCTGGATGGACCCAGTACTTC
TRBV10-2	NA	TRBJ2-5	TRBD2	CASRGLAGEIQETQYF	TGCGCCAGCAGGGGACTAGCGGGGGAGATACAAGAGACCCAGTACTTC
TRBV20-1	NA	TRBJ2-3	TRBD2	CSAKTSASGDPYTDTQYF	TGCAGTGCTAAGACTTCGGCTAGCGGGGATCCATACACAGATACGCAGTATTTT
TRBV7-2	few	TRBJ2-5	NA	CASSADSMWETQYF	TGTGCCAGCAGCGCAGACAGTATGTGGGAGACCCAGTACTTC
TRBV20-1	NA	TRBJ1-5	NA	CSARDGGLRQPQHF	TGCAGTGCTAGAGATGGCGGTCTACGGCAGCCCCAGCATTTT
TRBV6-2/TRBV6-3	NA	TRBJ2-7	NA	CATNSGVGYEQYF	TGTGCCACCAACAGTGGGGTCGGCTACGAGCAGTACTTC
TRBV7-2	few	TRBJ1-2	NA	CASSSGGVSYGYTF	TGTGCCAGCAGCTCCGGCGGAGTCTCTTATGGCTACACCTTC
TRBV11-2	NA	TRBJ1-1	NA	CASSSDSAEAFF	TGTGCCAGCAGCTCAGATAGCGCTGAAGCTTTCTTT
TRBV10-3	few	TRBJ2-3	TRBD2	CAISDLAGPEGDTQYF	TGTGCCATCAGCGACCTAGCGGGTCCGGAGGGAGATACGCAGTATTTT
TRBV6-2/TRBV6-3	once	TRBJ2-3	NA	CASSYPDNTQYF	TGTGCCAGCAGTTACCCAGATAATACGCAGTATTTT
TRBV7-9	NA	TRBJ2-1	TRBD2	CASSSLKNEAGGYNEQFF	TGTGCCAGCAGCTCTCTAAAAAACGAGGCGGGGGGTTACAATGAGCAGTTCTTC
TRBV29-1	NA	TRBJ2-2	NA	CSVDDTGELFF	TGCAGCGTTGATGACACCGGGGAGCTGTTTTTT
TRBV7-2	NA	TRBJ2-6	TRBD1	CASSLERQGVILSSGANVLTF	TGTGCCAGCAGCTTAGAGAGACAGGGAGTAATACTAAGCTCTGGGGCCAACGTCCTGACTTTC
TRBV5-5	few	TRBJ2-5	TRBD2	CASSLYDAGGAGQETQYF	TGTGCCAGCAGCCTGTACGATGCCGGGGGGGCGGGTCAAGAGACCCAGTACTTC
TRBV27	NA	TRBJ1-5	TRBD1	CASRSYEQGGGNQPQHF	TGTGCCAGCAGAAGCTACGAACAGGGGGGAGGCAATCAGCCCCAGCATTTT
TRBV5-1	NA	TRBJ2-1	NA	CASSLDGGRGDEQFF	TGCGCCAGCAGCTTGGACGGGGGTAGAGGGGATGAGCAGTTCTTC
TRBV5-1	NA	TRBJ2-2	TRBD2	CASGFLGEGTGELFF	TGCGCCAGCGGCTTTCTCGGGGAGGGCACCGGGGAGCTGTTTTTT
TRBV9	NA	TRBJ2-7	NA	CASSVDSSPGIEQYF	TGTGCCAGCAGCGTAGATAGTTCTCCCGGTATCGAGCAGTACTTC
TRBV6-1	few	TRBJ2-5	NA	CASSEARYETQYF	TGTGCCAGCAGTGAAGCGCGTTATGAGACCCAGTACTTC
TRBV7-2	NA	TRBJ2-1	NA	CASSLAGVINEQFF	TGTGCCAGCAGCTTAGCGGGGGTAATCAATGAGCAGTTCTTC
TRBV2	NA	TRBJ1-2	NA	CASSEGRRGGHYGYTF	TGTGCCAGCAGTGAAGGTCGGAGAGGCGGCCACTATGGCTACACCTTC
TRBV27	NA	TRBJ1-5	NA	CASSPGSNNVPQHF	TGTGCCAGCAGTCCTGGGTCCAACAATGTGCCCCAGCATTTT
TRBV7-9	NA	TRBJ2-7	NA	CASSLAWTASSYEQYF	TGTGCCAGCAGCTTAGCGTGGACCGCAAGCTCCTACGAGCAGTACTTC
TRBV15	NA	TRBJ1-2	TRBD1	CATSWGRQGRGGYTF	TGTGCCACCAGTTGGGGGCGACAGGGAAGAGGAGGCTACACCTTC
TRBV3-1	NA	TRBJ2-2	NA	CASSHLTSSGELFF	TGTGCCAGCAGCCATCTTACTAGTTCCGGGGAGCTGTTTTTT
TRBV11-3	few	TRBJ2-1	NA	CASSLATGISYNEQFF	TGTGCCAGCAGCTTAGCGACTGGGATATCTTACAATGAGCAGTTCTTC
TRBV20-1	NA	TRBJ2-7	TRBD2	CSAPTSGGPSYEQYF	TGCAGTGCTCCGACTAGCGGGGGCCCCTCCTACGAGCAGTACTTC
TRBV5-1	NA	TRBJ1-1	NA	CAGRRTPQSELEAFF	TGCGCCGGCAGGAGGACACCCCAAAGTGAACTGGAGGCTTTCTTT
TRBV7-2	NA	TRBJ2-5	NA	CASSEASFRETQYF	TGTGCCAGCAGCGAGGCTAGCTTCAGGGAGACCCAGTACTTC
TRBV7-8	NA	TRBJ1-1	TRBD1	CASSNPATGVGAFF	TGTGCCAGCAGCAATCCAGCGACAGGGGTTGGAGCTTTCTTT
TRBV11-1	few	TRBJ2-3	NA	CASSLGFRLSDTQYF	TGTGCCAGCAGCCTGGGTTTTCGCTTGTCGGATACGCAGTATTTT
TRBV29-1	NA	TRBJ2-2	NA	CSVPWTNTGELFF	TGCAGCGTCCCCTGGACAAACACCGGGGAGCTGTTTTTT
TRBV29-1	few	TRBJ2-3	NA	CSAQQDRRGTDTQYF	TGCAGTGCACAACAGGACAGGAGGGGCACAGATACGCAGTATTTT
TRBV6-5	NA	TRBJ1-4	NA	CASRRDTANEKLFF	TGTGCCAGCAGAAGGGACACAGCTAATGAAAAACTGTTTTTT
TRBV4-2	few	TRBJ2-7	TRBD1	CASSQAQSDRVNEQYF	TGTGCCAGCAGCCAAGCTCAATCTGACAGGGTCAACGAGCAGTACTTC
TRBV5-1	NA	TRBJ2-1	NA	CASSLAGWGAARNEQFF	TGCGCCAGCAGCTTGGCCGGGTGGGGGGCCGCGAGGAATGAGCAGTTCTTC
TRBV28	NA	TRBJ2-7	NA	CASSSLTGVSSYEQYF	TGTGCCAGCAGTTCGCTCACAGGAGTCAGCTCCTACGAGCAGTACTTC
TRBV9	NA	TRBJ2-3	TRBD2	CASSVGSGGSLTDTQYF	TGTGCCAGCAGCGTAGGTAGCGGGGGGAGCCTCACAGATACGCAGTATTTT
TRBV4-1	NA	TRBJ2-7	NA	CASSQDKAGRQATFYEQYF	TGCGCCAGCAGCCAAGACAAAGCTGGTCGACAGGCGACCTTCTACGAGCAGTACTTC
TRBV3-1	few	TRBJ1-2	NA	CASSASGDGDYGYTF	TGTGCCAGCAGCGCCTCAGGGGACGGGGACTATGGCTACACCTTC
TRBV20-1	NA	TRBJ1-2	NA	CSATRVVLDLGYGYTF	TGCAGTGCTACCCGGGTGGTATTGGATTTGGGGTATGGCTACACCTTC
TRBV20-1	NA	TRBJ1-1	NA	CSARDPRRNTEAFF	TGCAGTGCCAGAGATCCGAGGCGGAACACTGAAGCTTTCTTT
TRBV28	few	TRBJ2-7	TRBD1	CASSLLQGPTYEQYF	TGTGCCAGCAGTTTATTACAGGGGCCAACCTACGAGCAGTACTTC
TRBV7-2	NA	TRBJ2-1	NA	CASSLALGQNNEQFF	TGTGCCAGCAGCTTAGCGCTAGGGCAGAACAATGAGCAGTTCTTC
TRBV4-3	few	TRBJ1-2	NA	CASSQAGGRIKERGDGYTF	TGCGCCAGCAGCCAAGCCGGGGGCAGAATAAAAGAACGAGGGGATGGCTACACCTTC
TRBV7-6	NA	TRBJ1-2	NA	CATTHPGLSGGYTF	TGTGCCACCACACACCCTGGGCTTTCAGGAGGCTACACCTTC
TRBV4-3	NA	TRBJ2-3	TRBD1	CASNQGTGGTDTQYF	TGCGCCAGCAACCAAGGGACAGGGGGCACAGATACGCAGTATTTT
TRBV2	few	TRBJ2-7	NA	CASSVYNRFEQYF	TGTGCCAGCAGTGTATACAACAGGTTCGAGCAGTACTTC
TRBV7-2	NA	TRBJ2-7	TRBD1	CASSSRTGYDEQYF	TGTGCCAGCAGCTCCCGGACAGGATACGACGAGCAGTACTTC
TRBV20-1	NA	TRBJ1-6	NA	CSARPWTALGSPLHF	TGCAGTGCTAGACCTTGGACCGCACTAGGTTCACCCCTCCACTTT
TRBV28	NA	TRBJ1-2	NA	CASNNNNYGYTF	TGTGCCAGCAATAACAATAACTATGGCTACACCTTC
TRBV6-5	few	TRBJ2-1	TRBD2	CASRLRGGSYNEQFF	TGTGCCAGCAGATTACGGGGGGGGAGCTACAATGAGCAGTTCTTC
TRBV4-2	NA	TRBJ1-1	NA	CASSRQGGPGSNTEAFF	TGTGCCAGCAGCCGCCAAGGAGGGCCCGGGTCGAACACTGAAGCTTTCTTT
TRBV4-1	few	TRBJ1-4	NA	CASSQAILSKLFF	TGCGCCAGCAGCCAAGCAATCCTCAGTAAACTGTTTTTT
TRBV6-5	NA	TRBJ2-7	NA	CASSLIAASSYEQYF	TGTGCCAGCAGTTTGATCGCAGCCAGCTCCTACGAGCAGTACTTC
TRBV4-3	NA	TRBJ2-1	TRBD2	CASSQDRLAGIYEQFF	TGCGCCAGCAGCCAAGATAGACTAGCGGGGATCTATGAGCAGTTCTTC
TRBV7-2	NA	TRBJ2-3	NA	CASNQRQVKDTQYF	TGTGCCAGCAACCAACGACAGGTGAAAGATACGCAGTATTTT